This T cell receptor (beta chain) was identified during a study of shared clonotypes between healthy human individuals. Study-level information: With ages of 18 to 49, the donors were a couple of women and three men. General observations from the study: Clonotype sharing across a handful of donors was observed for 4.5% to 6.5% of naive CD4 clonotypes.

The CDR3 length is 14 residues. With 7 bases removed from V and 5 bases from J, the gap between germline ends came to 16 bases. Germline V gene sequence: CDR1 SGHNT, CDR2 YYREEE (reference sequence). The data were produced by immunoSEQ multiplex PCR, yet TCRdb's version contains in-frame clones alone and is incomplete. The table includes approximately 620,000 clones, around 97% detected once. With regard to this clone: The antigen remains undetermined.

V gene TRBV5-4 combines with J gene TRBJ2-1; D is unclear. Sequencing was carried out using naive CD4+ T cells sorted from blood. Subset here: CD45RA+ positively selected. This receptor was identified in a young woman in good health. The CDR3 bases are TGTGCCAGCCGTCTTGTTAGTAGGGACAATGAGCAGTTCTTC. Translation gives CASRLVSRDNEQFF. Based on the CDR3 plus reference TRBV5-4 and TRBJ2-1, the full variable domain is ETGVTQSPTHLIKTRGQQVTLRCSSQSGHNTVSWYQQALGQGPQFIFQYYREEENGRGNFPPRFSGLQFPNYSSELNVNALELDDSALYLCASRLVSRDNEQFFGPGTRLTVL.